The 32 T cell receptor beta chains listed next were all sequenced from one sample in a study of identical twins listed by TCRdb under 2016. Libraries were made using 5' RACE. The instrument was an Illumina HiSeq 2000. The raw public data were reprocessed by TCRdb itself: fastp quality trimming at Q25, MiXCR clonotype calling, in-frame beta chains only. Rows with a matching CDR3 protein are joined into one entry that keeps the most common DNA and genes. Recorded for this sample are hundreds of thousands of distinct CDR3 sequences; about 12% of them occurred a single time. Approximately 7.9% of the sample is in the top ten clones. These data also formed part of another study, on yellow fever vaccine responses in identical twins.

The sample taken for sequencing was CD8+ T cells sorted from blood. These receptors all stem from a woman under 30 in good health.

This clonotype has more than one count but fewer than ten. The J gene is TRBJ2-2, the V gene TRBV12-5, with D possibly matching TRBD1 (5 bases). The ends were cut back, 3 bases at V and 4 bases at J, with 9 bases in the middle. CDR1 and CDR2 (germline): LGHNT, FRNRAP. The CDR3 length is 14 residues. The CDR3 here is CASGLGQGTGELFF. The CDR3 DNA reads as TGTGCTAGTGGTTTAGGGCAGGGCACCGGGGAGCTGTTTTTT.

The V call is TRBV7-6, the J call TRBJ2-3; 7 bases fit TRBD1. Per the germline V gene, CDR1 is SGHVS and CDR2 is FNYEAQ. Unmatched junction bases numbered 11, after V lost 2 bases and J lost 0 bases. This CDR3 comprises 18 residues. The CDR3 region has the DNA TGTGCCAGCAGCTTAACTGCGAACAGGGGAACTAGCACAGATACGCAGTATTTT. It codes for CASSLTANRGTSTDTQYF.

The table lists this clonotype with a few counts. The chain is built from TRBV28 and TRBJ2-3; weak D call: TRBD2 (6 bases). CDR1 MDHEN and CDR2 SYDVKM come from the germline V gene. This CDR3 spans 16 amino acids. The germline V and J ends were trimmed by 0 bases and 2 bases, with 12 bases remaining between them. The DNA of the CDR3 is TGTGCCAGCAGTTTATGGACGGGGGACCCCACAGATACGCAGTATTTT. As protein: CASSLWTGDPTDTQYF.

This clonotype was observed a handful of times. The chain couples TRBV12-3 or TRBV12-4 to TRBJ2-5; 12 nucleotides agree with TRBD2. The J segment lost 4 bases and the V segment lost 5 bases, leaving 8 bases of the junction unmatched. The CDR3 length is 16 residues. CDR3 amino acids: CASSPHPLAGGETQYF. The DNA of the CDR3 is TGTGCCAGCAGTCCGCACCCACTAGCGGGAGGAGAGACCCAGTACTTC.

The chain employs TRBV19 and TRBJ2-7, with TRBD1 as a possible D gene (6 bases). Germline lookup yields CDR1 LNHDA and CDR2 SQIVND (reference sequence). The ends were cut back, 4 bases at V and 2 bases at J, with 6 bases in the middle. The CDR3 is 12 residues long. The CDR3 protein is CASSRTAYEQYF. CDR3 nucleotide sequence: TGTGCCAGTAGTAGGACAGCCTACGAGCAGTACTTC.

The chain joins TRBV12-3 or TRBV12-4 to TRBJ2-1, with a tentative D call TRBD2 (5 bases). There are 16 residues in the CDR3. V gave up 0 bases and J gave up 5 bases, with 14 bases separating them. CDR3 residues: CASSLALGGPNNEQFF. The CDR3 DNA is TGTGCCAGCAGTTTAGCGCTTGGCGGGCCCAACAATGAGCAGTTCTTC.

This clonotype occurred many times. This rearrangement joins TRBV27 to TRBJ2-2; D is undetermined. The CDR3 is made up of 14 amino acids. Germline CDR1 MNHEY, CDR2 SMNVEV (reference sequence). The V gene lost 2 bases and the J gene lost 2 bases, with 6 bases spanning the gap. CDR3 nucleotides: TGTGCCAGCAGTTTAAATTCTAACACCGGGGAGCTGTTTTTT. Translation: CASSLNSNTGELFF.

This clonotype was picked up a small number of times. This chain joins TRBV4-2 and TRBJ2-1; 8 nucleotides line up with TRBD2. This CDR3 is built from 15 residues. The germline V gene has CDR1 LGHNA and CDR2 YNFKEQ. The V segment lost 1 base and the J segment 6 bases; nucleotides outside the gene matches: 5. Written as DNA, the CDR3 is TGTGCCAGCAGCCAAGTAGCGGGGAAGGGCAATGAGCAGTTCTTC. Protein: CASSQVAGKGNEQFF.

The sample holds many counts of this clonotype. V gene TRBV4-1 combines with J gene TRBJ2-7; D uncertain. The germline CDR1 and CDR2 sequences are MGHRA and YSYEKL. CDR3 length: 15 amino acids. Between the trimmed V and J ends, which lost 0 bases and 0 bases, there was a span of 9 bases. CDR3 amino acids: CASSQEEASSYEQYF. CDR3 bases: TGCGCCAGCAGCCAAGAAGAGGCCAGCTCCTACGAGCAGTACTTC.

The rearrangement uses TRBV12-5 and TRBJ2-1; 7 bases fit TRBD1. Germline loops: CDR1 LGHNT, CDR2 FRNRAP. The CDR3 length is 14 residues. The V and J ends lost 2 bases and 6 bases, in that order; junction bases with no gene match: 4. The CDR3 DNA follows: TGTGCTAGTGGTTTGCCCGGGACAGTCAATGAGCAGTTCTTC. Its protein product is CASGLPGTVNEQFF.

There are many counts of this clonotype. The rearrangement joins TRBV2 to TRBJ2-2, with D hard to call. Per the germline V gene, CDR1 is SNHLY and CDR2 is FYNNEI. This CDR3 contains 12 residues. V shed 4 bases and J shed 6 bases, with 6 bases lying between them. The CDR3 coding sequence is TGTGCCAGCAGTGTTGAACCCGGGGAGCTGTTTTTT. Amino acids: CASSVEPGELFF.

In this sample, this clonotype turned up a few times. This chain joins TRBV6-2 or TRBV6-3 and TRBJ2-3, with 10 bases aligning to TRBD2. In germline, CDR1 is MNHEY, CDR2 SVGEGT. The CDR3 contains 18 residues. Trimming at V came to 0 bases and at J to 1 base, leaving 7 bases not matched to a gene. CDR3 in amino acids: CASSYSSGRYSGTDTQYF. CDR3 bases: TGTGCCAGCAGTTACTCTAGCGGGAGGTACTCCGGCACAGATACGCAGTATTTT.

The chain is built from TRBV5-5 and TRBJ2-1; a possible D gene is TRBD2 (6 bases). Trimming took 4 bases from V and 0 from J, leaving 14 bases between them. Germline CDR1 is SGHKS and CDR2 is YYEKEE (reference sequence). The CDR3 has 16 amino acids. The CDR3, as DNA: TGTGCCAGCAGCCTTCTAGCGAGGAGCTCCTACAATGAGCAGTTCTTC. Its protein is CASSLLARSSYNEQFF.

This clonotype occurred many times. The V and J genes are TRBV3-1 and TRBJ2-5; D assignment may be TRBD1 or TRBD2 (5 bases each). The V end lost 5 bases, the J end lost 7 bases, and 20 bases lay between the germline ends. This CDR3 spans 15 amino acids. Germline V gene lookup returns CDR1 LGHDT and CDR2 YNNKEL (reference sequence). This CDR3 reads CASSNLLGTGGTQYF. For the CDR3, the DNA is TGTGCCAGCAGCAACCTACTTGGGACGGGCGGGACCCAGTACTTC.

The genes are TRBV7-9 and TRBJ2-1; a weak D match, TRBD1 (6 bases). V lost 5 bases and J 6 bases, leaving 17 bases between the germline ends. The CDR3 has 15 amino acids. Per the germline V gene, CDR1 is SEHNR and CDR2 is FQNEAQ (reference sequence). The CDR3 sequence is CASSANRVRGNEQFF. DNA of the CDR3: TGTGCCAGCAGCGCAAACAGGGTCCGGGGCAATGAGCAGTTCTTC.

The chain is built from TRBV24-1 and TRBJ2-3; a possible D gene is TRBD1 (6 bases). Per the germline V gene, CDR1 is KGHDR and CDR2 is SFDVKD. This CDR3 region has 15 residues. V gave up 9 bases and J gave up 0 bases, with 15 bases separating them. In DNA form, the CDR3 reads TGTGCCACCGAATCCGGGACATCGAGCACAGATACGCAGTATTTT. This gives the protein CATESGTSSTDTQYF.

This clonotype was detected a few times. The DNA of the CDR3 is TGTGCCACCGACGGGGCTGAAGCTTTCTTT. The encoded protein is CATDGAEAFF. The chain couples TRBV24-1 to TRBJ1-1; no definite D call. From germline, CDR1 is KGHDR and CDR2 SFDVKD. The CDR3 totals 10 residues. Deletions cut 9 bases from V and 6 bases from J, with 7 bases between.

This clonotype was detected ten times or more. The chain couples TRBV6-4 to TRBJ2-3, with a weak D call TRBD2 (6 bases). The CDR3 contains 13 residues. V lost 4 bases and J lost 2, with 7 bases in between. Germline V CDR1 and CDR2: MRHNA, SNTAGT. CDR3 DNA: TGTGCCAGCAGTGCGGGGGACACAGATACGCAGTATTTT. Residues: CASSAGDTDTQYF.

The V and J genes are TRBV24-1 and TRBJ2-5; 8 bases are shared with TRBD1. Germline V gene sequence: CDR1 KGHDR, CDR2 SFDVKD. Losses at the gene ends were 3 bases for V and 5 bases for J; bases not matched to a gene: 4. CDR3 length equals 14 residues. The CDR3 loop reads CATSDQGAGETQYF. The DNA of the CDR3 is TGTGCCACCAGTGATCAGGGGGCCGGGGAGACCCAGTACTTC.

The chain is built from TRBV11-2 and TRBJ1-4; no firm D call. This CDR3 contains 13 residues. The V gene's germline CDR1 is SGHAT and CDR2 FQNNGV. V lost 8 bases and J 5 bases, leaving 12 bases between the germline ends. CDR3 in amino acids: CASALRLNEKLFF. The CDR3 bases are TGTGCCAGCGCGCTTAGGCTAAATGAAAAACTGTTTTTT.

The chain couples TRBV6-5 to TRBJ1-1; a possible D gene is TRBD1 (5 bases). CDR1 is MNHEY, CDR2 SVGAGI, per germline. The V and J ends lost 2 bases and 5 bases respectively, with 12 bases between them. CDR3 length: 14 residues. CDR3 bases: TGTGCCAGCAGTTACGGGGACGGGGGGACTGAAGCTTTCTTT. This encodes CASSYGDGGTEAFF.

The table lists this clonotype with a few counts. The genes are TRBV12-3 or TRBV12-4 and TRBJ2-5, with TRBD1 identical over 9 bases. Unmatched junction bases numbered 9, after V lost 5 bases and J lost 5 bases. This CDR3 has 15 residues. CDR3 region: CASSLRDRAMETQYF. CDR3 in DNA: TGTGCCAGCAGTCTACGGGACAGGGCCATGGAGACCCAGTACTTC.

This clonotype was detected only a few times. The rearrangement uses TRBV15 and TRBJ2-1, with 9 bases identical to TRBD1. The V segment lost 1 base and the J segment 10 bases; nucleotides outside the gene matches: 11. This CDR3 comprises 16 residues. CDR1 and CDR2 (germline): LNHNV, YYDKDF (reference sequence). The CDR3 loop reads CATSRASGTGSDEQFF. The DNA for the CDR3 is TGTGCCACCAGCAGAGCCTCCGGGACAGGGAGTGACGAGCAGTTCTTC.

The chain combines TRBV27 with TRBJ2-2, with a possible D match to TRBD1 (5 bases). This CDR3 spans 14 amino acids. CDR1 MNHEY and CDR2 SMNVEV come from the germline V gene (reference sequence). V gave up 4 bases and J gave up 1 base, with 7 bases separating them. The CDR3 here is CASSWGGNTGELFF. The DNA of the CDR3 is TGTGCCAGCAGTTGGGGCGGGAACACCGGGGAGCTGTTTTTT.

The V call is TRBV12-3 or TRBV12-4, the J call TRBJ2-1; tentatively, D is TRBD1 or TRBD2 (5 bases each). Trimming stripped 3 bases from V and 9 bases from J, with 15 bases between. This CDR3 spans 14 amino acids. Here the CDR3 reads CASSFGDGGFEQFF. In DNA, the CDR3 is TGTGCCAGCAGTTTCGGTGATGGGGGTTTTGAGCAGTTCTTC.

V usage is TRBV2 and J usage is TRBJ2-2, with D hard to call. Germline values: CDR1 SNHLY, CDR2 FYNNEI. V gave up 1 base and J gave up 0 bases, with 9 bases separating them. There are 16 residues in the CDR3. The chain's CDR3 is CASSEGCKTNTGELFF. CDR3 nucleotide sequence: TGTGCCAGCAGTGAAGGTTGTAAAACGAACACCGGGGAGCTGTTTTTT.

This clonotype appeared a few times. The chain recombines TRBV6-1 with TRBJ2-1; the match to TRBD2 covers 13 bases. Germline V gene data show CDR1 as MNHNS and CDR2 as SASEGT. V lost 7 bases to trimming and J lost 12 bases; unmatched junction nucleotides: 12. The length of the CDR3 is 15 residues. The CDR3 loop reads CASNPWTSGGVGQFF. The DNA of the CDR3 is TGTGCCAGCAACCCCTGGACTAGCGGGGGTGTTGGGCAGTTCTTC.

This sequence joins TRBV28 and TRBJ2-7; 8 bases are a match to TRBD1. V dropped 7 bases and J dropped 3; count of bases not matched to a gene: 5. Looked up from germline, CDR1 is MDHEN and CDR2 is SYDVKM. This CDR3 contains 13 residues. The CDR3 sequence: CASTDTGGYEQYV. For the CDR3, the DNA is TGTGCCAGCACCGATACAGGGGGCTACGAGCAGTACGTC.

The chain carries TRBV6-2 or TRBV6-3 and TRBJ2-7, with 8 bases that match TRBD1. The V gene end was trimmed by 7 bases and the J gene end by 0 bases; junction bases not matched to a gene: 5. The CDR3 runs to 14 residues. CDR1 is MNHEY and CDR2 is SVGEGT in the germline V gene. The CDR3 nucleotides are TGTGCCAGCATGGGACAGGAGAACTCCTACGAGCAGTACGTC. Protein: CASMGQENSYEQYV.

This clonotype has only a few counts. The rearrangement links TRBV10-3 to TRBJ1-6, with D unclear. CDR3 length: 15 residues. Between the trimmed V and J ends, which lost 2 bases and 9 bases, there was a span of 14 bases. The V gene's germline CDR1 is ENHRY and CDR2 SYGVKD. CDR3 sequence: CAISERSEGGSPLHF. CDR3 sequence (DNA): TGTGCCATCAGTGAGAGATCTGAAGGAGGTTCACCCCTCCACTTT.

This clonotype has more than one count but fewer than ten. This rearrangement joins TRBV4-2 to TRBJ2-2, with 9 bases identical to TRBD1. This CDR3 contains 15 residues. Germline V gene lookup returns CDR1 LGHNA and CDR2 YNFKEQ. V was clipped by 8 bases and J by 5 bases; unmatched bases: 9. CDR3 sequence (DNA): TGTGCCAGCTGGGACAGGGTCGGTCCTACCGGGGAGCTGTTTTTT. Amino acid sequence: CASWDRVGPTGELFF.

This clonotype was counted between two and nine times. V and J are TRBV9 and TRBJ1-1; a possible D gene is TRBD1 (5 bases). V was shortened by 3 bases and J by 2 bases, with 11 bases between the two germline ends. The CDR3 has 14 residues. The germline gives CDR1 SGDLS, CDR2 YYNGEE. The CDR3 nucleotides are TGTGCCAGCAGCGCCGAGGGGTTAAACACTGAAGCTTTCTTT. The encoded protein is CASSAEGLNTEAFF. Full variable domain (remainder filled in from reference TRBV9 and TRBJ1-1): DSGVTQTPKHLITATGQRVTLRCSPRSGDLSVYWYQQSLDQGLQFLIQYYNGEERAKGNILERFSAQQFPDLHSELNLSSLELGDSALYFCASSAEGLNTEAFFGQGTRLTVV.